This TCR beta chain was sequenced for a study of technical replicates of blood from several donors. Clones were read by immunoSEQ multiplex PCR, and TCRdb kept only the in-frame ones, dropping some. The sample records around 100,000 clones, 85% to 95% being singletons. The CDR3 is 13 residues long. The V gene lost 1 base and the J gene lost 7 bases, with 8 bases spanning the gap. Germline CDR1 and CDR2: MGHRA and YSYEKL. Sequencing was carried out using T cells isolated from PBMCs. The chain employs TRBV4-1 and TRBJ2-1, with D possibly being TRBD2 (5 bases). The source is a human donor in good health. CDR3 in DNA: TGCGCCAGCAGCCAAGGAGGGCATAATGAGCAGTTCTTC. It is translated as CASSQGGHNEQFF.